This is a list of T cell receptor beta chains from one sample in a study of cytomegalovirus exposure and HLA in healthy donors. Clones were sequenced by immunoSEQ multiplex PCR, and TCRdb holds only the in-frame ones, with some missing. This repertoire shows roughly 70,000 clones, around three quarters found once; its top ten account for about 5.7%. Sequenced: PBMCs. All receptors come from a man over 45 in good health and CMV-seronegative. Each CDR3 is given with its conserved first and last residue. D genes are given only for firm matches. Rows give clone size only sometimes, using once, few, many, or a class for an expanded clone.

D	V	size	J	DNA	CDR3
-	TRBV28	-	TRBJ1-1	TGTGCCAGCAGTTTAGAACAGCCGGTAGGCAGGAACACTGAAGCTTTCTTT	CASSLEQPVGRNTEAFF
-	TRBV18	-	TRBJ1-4	TGTGCCAGCTCACCGAGGGGGAGTTCTAATGAAAAACTGTTTTTT	CASSPRGSSNEKLFF
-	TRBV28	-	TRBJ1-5	TGTGCCAGCGGAACAGGGTTTAGCAATCAGCCCCAGCATTTT	CASGTGFSNQPQHF
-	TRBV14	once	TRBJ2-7	TGTGCCAGCAGCCAATTAGGCGCAGCGCTCCCTTCGGGACAGTACTTC	CASSQLGAALPSGQYF
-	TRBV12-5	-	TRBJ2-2	TGTGCTAGTGGTTTGGTAAACGGGATTCCCGGGGAGCTGTTTTTT	CASGLVNGIPGELFF
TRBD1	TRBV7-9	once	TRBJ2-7	TGTGCCAGCAGCTTAGACAGGACAGGCGTCGCCTACGAGCAGTACTTC	CASSLDRTGVAYEQYF
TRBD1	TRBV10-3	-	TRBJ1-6	TGTGCCATCAGTGAGTCGAGAGGGGGGACAGTTAATTCACCCCTCCACTTT	CAISESRGGTVNSPLHF
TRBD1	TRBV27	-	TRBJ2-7	TGTGCCAGCAGTTTATACGGGACAGTAACCTACGAGCAGTACTTC	CASSLYGTVTYEQYF
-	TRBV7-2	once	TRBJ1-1	TGTGCCAGCAGCCTTAATCTCCTGAACACTGAAGCTTTCTTT	CASSLNLLNTEAFF
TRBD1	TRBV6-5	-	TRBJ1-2	TGTGCCAGCAGGAGACAGGGGCCGGGCTACACCTTC	CASRRQGPGYTF
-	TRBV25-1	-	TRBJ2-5	TGTGCCAGCAGTTCGACCCAAACAGGCCAAGAGACCCAGTACTTC	CASSSTQTGQETQYF
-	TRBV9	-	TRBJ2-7	TGTGCCAGCAGCTCCCTACCCGGACAAGAGCAGTACTTC	CASSSLPGQEQYF
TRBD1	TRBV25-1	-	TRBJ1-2	TGTGCCAGCAGTAAGGACAGGGGTAACTATGGCTACACCTTC	CASSKDRGNYGYTF
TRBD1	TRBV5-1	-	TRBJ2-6	TGCGCCAGCAGCTTGAAAGGGGGCGCGAGCTCTGGGGCCAACGTCCTGACTTTC	CASSLKGGASSGANVLTF
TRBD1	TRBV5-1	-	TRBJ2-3	TGCGCCAGCAGCCTACGGACAGGTACAGATACGCAGTATTTT	CASSLRTGTDTQYF
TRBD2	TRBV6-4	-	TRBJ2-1	TGTGCCAGCAGTGCCAAGGGACTAGCGGGGGGCCAATACAATGAGCAGTTCTTC	CASSAKGLAGGQYNEQFF
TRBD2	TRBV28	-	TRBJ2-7	TGTGCCAGCAGTTTCCCACTAGCGGGAGATGACTCCTACGAGCAGTACTTC	CASSFPLAGDDSYEQYF
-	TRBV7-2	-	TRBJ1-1	TGTGCCAGCAGTTTCCGGGTTAACACTGAAGCTTTCTTT	CASSFRVNTEAFF
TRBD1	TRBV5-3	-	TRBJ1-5	TGTGCCAGAAGCCGGTACAGGGGGGCCAATCAGCCCCAGCATTTT	CARSRYRGANQPQHF
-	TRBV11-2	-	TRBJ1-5	TGTGCCAGCAGCTTAGATCGGGCAGGGTGGCTGCCCCAGCATTTT	CASSLDRAGWLPQHF
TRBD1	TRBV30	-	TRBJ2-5	TGTGCTGGAACAGGGGGCGGTGAGACCCAGTACTTC	CAGTGGGETQYF
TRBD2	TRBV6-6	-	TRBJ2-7	TGTGCCAGCAGCCCTACTAGCGGGAGCTCCTACGAGCAGTACTTC	CASSPTSGSSYEQYF
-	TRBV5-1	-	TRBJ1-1	TGCGCCAGCAGCTTGGAACAGCACCAGAACACTGAAGCTTTCTTT	CASSLEQHQNTEAFF
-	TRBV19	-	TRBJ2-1	TGTGCCAGTAGCGGCGGGCAAACCTACAATGAGCAGTTCTTC	CASSGGQTYNEQFF
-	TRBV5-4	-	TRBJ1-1	TGTGCCAGCAGCTTGGATTTAGGGGGTCGGACTGAAGCTTTCTTT	CASSLDLGGRTEAFF
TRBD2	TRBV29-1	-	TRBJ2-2	TGCAGCGTTACCACCGATGGGCAGGGAGGGACCGGGGAGCTGTTTTTT	CSVTTDGQGGTGELFF
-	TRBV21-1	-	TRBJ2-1	TGTGCCAGCAGCAAAGTCGGGGCGGGAGAGTACAATGAGCAGTTCTTC	CASSKVGAGEYNEQFF
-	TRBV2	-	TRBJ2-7	TGTGCCAGCACTCCGACACCCTTTGAGCAGTACTTC	CASTPTPFEQYF
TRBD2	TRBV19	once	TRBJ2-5	TGTGCCAGTAGTACCGGGACTAGCGGGGTGGGAGAGACCCAGTACTTC	CASSTGTSGVGETQYF
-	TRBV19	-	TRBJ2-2	TGTGCCAGTAGTATTGCCCGAGACACCGGGGAGCTGTTTTTT	CASSIARDTGELFF
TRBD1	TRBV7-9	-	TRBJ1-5	TGTGCCAGCAGCTCCTCGACAGGGTACGGCAATCAGCCCCAGCATTTT	CASSSSTGYGNQPQHF
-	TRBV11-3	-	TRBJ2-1	TGTGCCAGCAGCTTAAATGTTCCGAGACAGGAGTACAATGAGCAGTTCTTC	CASSLNVPRQEYNEQFF
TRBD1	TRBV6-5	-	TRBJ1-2	TGTGCCAGCAGTTTGAGGGGACAGGGAGGCGGCTACACCTTC	CASSLRGQGGGYTF
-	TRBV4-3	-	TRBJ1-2	TGCGCCAGCAGCCAAGACCCAATGACAGGCGACTATGGCTACACCTTC	CASSQDPMTGDYGYTF
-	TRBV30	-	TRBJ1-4	TGTGCCTGGAGTTGGGGGGAGGGAGCAACTAATGAAAAACTGTTTTTT	CAWSWGEGATNEKLFF
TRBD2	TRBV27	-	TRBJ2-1	TGTGCCAGCACCCCCGGGACTAGCGGTTACAATGAGCAGTTCTTC	CASTPGTSGYNEQFF
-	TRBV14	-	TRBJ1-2	TGTGCCAGCAGCCGCCAGGTCATCTCTAACTATGGCTACACCTTC	CASSRQVISNYGYTF
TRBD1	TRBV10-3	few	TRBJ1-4	TGTGCCATCAGTGAGTCGGACAGGCTTCTGTTTTTT	CAISESDRLLFF
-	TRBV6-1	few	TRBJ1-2	TGTGCCAGCAGGACCACAGGTTTTAAGGGCTACACCTTC	CASRTTGFKGYTF
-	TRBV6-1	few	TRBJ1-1	TGTGCCAGCCCGATAAACACGGGGGGATACACTGAAGCTTTCTTT	CASPINTGGYTEAFF
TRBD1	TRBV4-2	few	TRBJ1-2	TGTGCCAGCAGCCGTGAAAGGACAGGCACCTATGGCTACACCTTC	CASSRERTGTYGYTF
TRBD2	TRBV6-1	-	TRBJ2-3	TGTGCCAGCAGTGCATCTAGCGGGGGAGGCACAGATACGCAGTATTTT	CASSASSGGGTDTQYF
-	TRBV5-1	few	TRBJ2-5	TGCGCCAGCACCTTGGGGGGCATCAAGAGGGAGACCCAGTACTTC	CASTLGGIKRETQYF
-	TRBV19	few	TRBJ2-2	TGTGCCAGTAGTATGTTCTCCGGGGAGCTGTTTTTT	CASSMFSGELFF
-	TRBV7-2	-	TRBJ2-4	TGTGCCAGCAGCTTAGAATACGCGGAAAAGGTTCAGTACTTC	CASSLEYAEKVQYF
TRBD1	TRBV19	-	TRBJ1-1	TGTGCCAGTAGCATACCCGGGACAGGGGTGACTGAAGCTTTCTTT	CASSIPGTGVTEAFF
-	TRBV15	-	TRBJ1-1	TGTGCCACCAGCAGGGGCGGGGCCATGAACACTGAAGCTTTCTTT	CATSRGGAMNTEAFF
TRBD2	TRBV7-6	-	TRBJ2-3	TGTGCCAGCAGGGCCGGGACTAGCGGATTTAGCACAGATACGCAGTATTTT	CASRAGTSGFSTDTQYF
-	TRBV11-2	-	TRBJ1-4	TGTGCCAGCAGCCAGGGGACGGGAAAGAATGAAAAACTGTTTTTT	CASSQGTGKNEKLFF
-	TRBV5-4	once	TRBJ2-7	TGTGCCAGCAGTAGGACTCTCTCCTACGAGCAGTACTTC	CASSRTLSYEQYF
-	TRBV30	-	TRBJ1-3	TGTGCCTGGAGTGTAGCCGGGGCGGGGCGGCTTGGAAACACCATATATTTT	CAWSVAGAGRLGNTIYF
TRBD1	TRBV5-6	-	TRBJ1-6	TGTGCCAGCAGCTTGGGGGAAACAGGGGGCCGGTCACCCCTCCACTTT	CASSLGETGGRSPLHF
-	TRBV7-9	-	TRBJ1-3	TGTGCCAGCAGCTTATGGGGCAGAAAGATTGGAAACACCATATATTTT	CASSLWGRKIGNTIYF
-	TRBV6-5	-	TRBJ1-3	TGTGCCAGCAGTTACTCAGCCACTCACTCTGGAAACACCATATATTTT	CASSYSATHSGNTIYF